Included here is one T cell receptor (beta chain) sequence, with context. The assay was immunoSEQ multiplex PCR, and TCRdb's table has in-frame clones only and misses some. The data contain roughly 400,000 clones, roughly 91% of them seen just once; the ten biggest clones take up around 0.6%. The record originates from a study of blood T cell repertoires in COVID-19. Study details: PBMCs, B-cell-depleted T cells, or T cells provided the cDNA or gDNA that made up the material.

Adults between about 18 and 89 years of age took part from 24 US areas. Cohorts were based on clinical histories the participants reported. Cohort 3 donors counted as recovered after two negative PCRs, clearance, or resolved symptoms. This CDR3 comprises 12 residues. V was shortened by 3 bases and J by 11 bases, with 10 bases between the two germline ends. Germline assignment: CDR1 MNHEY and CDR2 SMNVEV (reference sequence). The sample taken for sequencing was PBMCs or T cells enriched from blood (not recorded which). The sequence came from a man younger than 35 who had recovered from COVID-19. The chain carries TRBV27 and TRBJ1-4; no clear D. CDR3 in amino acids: CASSFPGGKLFF. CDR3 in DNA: TGTGCCAGCAGTTTTCCGGGAGGGAAACTGTTTTTT.